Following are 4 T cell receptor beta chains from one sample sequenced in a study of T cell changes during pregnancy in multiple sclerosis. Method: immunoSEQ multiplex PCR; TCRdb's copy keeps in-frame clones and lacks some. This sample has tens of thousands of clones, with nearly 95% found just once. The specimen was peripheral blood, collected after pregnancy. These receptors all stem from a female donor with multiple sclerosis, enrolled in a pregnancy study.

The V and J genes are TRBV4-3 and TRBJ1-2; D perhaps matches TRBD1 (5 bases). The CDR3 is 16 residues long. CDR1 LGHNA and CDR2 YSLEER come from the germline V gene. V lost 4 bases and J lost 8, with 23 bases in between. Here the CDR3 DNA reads TGCGCCAGCAGCCCCTATATGGGGCAGTCCTTTAAAGGCTACACCTTC. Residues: CASSPYMGQSFKGYTF.

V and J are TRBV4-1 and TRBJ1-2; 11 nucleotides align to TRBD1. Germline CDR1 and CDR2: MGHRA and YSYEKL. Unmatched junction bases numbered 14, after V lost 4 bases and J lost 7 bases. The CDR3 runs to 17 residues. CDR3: CASSLLDRRGQGVGYTF. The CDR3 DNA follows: TGCGCCAGCAGCCTCCTCGACCGGCGGGGACAGGGGGTTGGCTACACCTTC.

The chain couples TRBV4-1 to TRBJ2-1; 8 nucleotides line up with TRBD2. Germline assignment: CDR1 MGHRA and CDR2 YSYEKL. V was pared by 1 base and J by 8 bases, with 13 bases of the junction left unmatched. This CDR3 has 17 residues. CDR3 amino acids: CASSQAMRPLAGDEQFF. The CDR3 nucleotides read TGCGCCAGCAGCCAAGCCATGCGTCCCCTAGCGGGCGATGAGCAGTTCTTC.

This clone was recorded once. The CDR3 bases are TGTGCCAGCAGCTTCGGACAGGGGGCGCAATCTGGGGAGCTGTTTTTT. Translation: CASSFGQGAQSGELFF. V and J are TRBV7-9 and TRBJ2-2; 11 bases fit TRBD1. CDR3 size: 16 residues. Looked up from germline, CDR1 is SEHNR and CDR2 is FQNEAQ (reference sequence). V lost 3 bases, J lost 8 bases, and 8 bases stayed unmatched.